The 22 T cell receptor beta chains below were found in one sample sequenced in a study of shared clonotypes between healthy human individuals. Profiled with immunoSEQ multiplex PCR; TCRdb holds only in-frame clones, not every one. The sample lists about 460,000 clones, more than 70% occurring once. The sample taken for sequencing was PBMCs. These receptors were taken from a woman in her thirties or forties in good health. Some clones in this sample may be carry-over from other donors' samples.

This CDR3 reads CASTRQGGDGYTF. CDR3 DNA: TGTGCCAGCACCAGGCAAGGAGGTGATGGCTACACCTTC. J is TRBJ1-2 and V is TRBV6-5, with unresolved D. Trimming removed 7 bases from V and 6 bases from J, with 15 bases in between. Germline CDR1 is MNHEY and CDR2 is SVGAGI. CDR3 length equals 13 residues.

The chain joins TRBV2 to TRBJ2-7; no reliable D call. The CDR3 is 13 residues long. The germline CDR1 and CDR2 sequences are SNHLY and FYNNEI. Trimming removed 8 bases from V and 4 bases from J, with 15 bases in between. CDR3 sequence reads: CASFGPHRYEQYF. The CDR3 DNA sequence: TGTGCCAGCTTTGGGCCCCACCGATACGAGCAGTACTTC.

This chain connects TRBV11-3 to TRBJ2-7; tentative D call: TRBD1 (5 bases). V lost 4 bases to trimming and J lost 3 bases, with 16 bases between them. This CDR3 spans 15 amino acids. Per germline, CDR1 SGHNT and CDR2 YENEEA. The CDR3: CASSSARVGDYEQYF. The CDR3 coding sequence is TGTGCCAGCAGCTCGGCCAGGGTCGGAGACTACGAGCAGTACTTC.

The V call is TRBV5-1, the J call TRBJ1-2, with no clear D. CDR3 length: 14 amino acids. Per germline, CDR1 SGHRS and CDR2 YFSETQ. The ends were cut back, 4 bases at V and 4 bases at J, with 14 bases in the middle. Here the CDR3 reads CASSLGGPLYGYTF. CDR3 nucleotides: TGCGCCAGCAGCCTAGGCGGACCCCTCTATGGCTACACCTTC.

V gene TRBV4-2 combines with J gene TRBJ2-1, with 11 bases that match TRBD2. Germline V gives CDR1 LGHNA, CDR2 YNFKEQ. V shed 0 bases and J 4 bases; nucleotides not matched to a gene: 5. This CDR3 is 17 amino acids long. The CDR3 here is CASSQDFSGRGYNEQFF. CDR3 nucleotide sequence: TGTGCCAGCAGCCAAGATTTTAGCGGGAGGGGTTACAATGAGCAGTTCTTC.

The V gene is TRBV7-8, the J gene TRBJ2-2; TRBD1 matches 7 bases. The junction had 4 bases not matched to a gene; V was cut back by 2 bases and J by 1 base. Per germline, CDR1 SGHVS and CDR2 FQNEAQ. The length of the CDR3 is 16 residues. The CDR3: CASSLLRQGNTGELFF. CDR3 sequence (DNA): TGTGCCAGCAGCTTACTAAGACAGGGGAACACCGGGGAGCTGTTTTTT.

For this clone: This is likely an artifact of a read error, given a far larger clone one base away. The final CDR3 position lacks the conserved phenylalanine or tryptophan, pointing to a likely read error. The chain joins TRBV9 to TRBJ2-7; tentatively, D is TRBD2 (6 bases). Germline V CDR1 and CDR2: SGDLS, YYNGEE. The length of the CDR3 is 14 residues. Trimming cost V 3 bases and J 0 bases, with 10 bases left between them. The CDR3 protein is CASSAASASYEQYL. The CDR3 DNA reads as TGTGCCAGCAGCGCCGCTAGCGCCTCCTACGAGCAGTACCTC.

The J gene is TRBJ1-3, the V gene TRBV30; TRBD1 is a possible D gene (5 bases). The CDR3 is made up of 16 amino acids. Germline CDR1 GTSNPN, CDR2 SVGIG (reference sequence). Trimming removed 3 bases at V and 0 bases at J, with 15 bases between. The CDR3 sequence: CAWSSPGRISGNTIYF. CDR3 in DNA: TGTGCCTGGAGCTCCCCGGGACGGATCTCTGGAAACACCATATATTTT. Full variable domain (rest looked up from reference TRBV30 and TRBJ1-3): SQTIHQWPATLVQPVGSPLSLECTVEGTSNPNLYWYRQAAGRGLQLLFYSVGIGQISSEVPQNLSASRPQDRQFILSSKKLLLSDSGFYLCAWSSPGRISGNTIYFGEGSWLTVV.

J is TRBJ2-3 and V is TRBV20-1; D is unresolved. The germline V gene has CDR1 DFQATT and CDR2 SNEGSKA (reference sequence). The CDR3 covers 10 residues. V dropped 7 bases and J dropped 0 bases, with 2 bases sitting between them. The CDR3 nucleotides are TGCAGTGTCAGCACAGATACGCAGTATTTT. Translated, it gives CSVSTDTQYF.

The chain employs TRBV4-3 and TRBJ2-7; the D gene is possibly TRBD1 (5 bases). CDR3 size: 16 residues. The V gene lost 1 base and the J gene lost 0 bases, with 13 bases spanning the gap. CDR1 and CDR2 (germline): LGHNA, YSLEER. CDR3 protein: CASSQAYHRSSYEQYF. CDR3 coding DNA: TGCGCCAGCAGCCAAGCGTATCACAGGAGCTCCTACGAGCAGTACTTC.

This chain links TRBV5-1 with TRBJ2-1; 9 bases are a match to TRBD2. The CDR3 runs to 16 residues. V shed 0 bases, J shed 6 bases, and the junction held 7 bases outside the gene matches. Germline values: CDR1 SGHRS, CDR2 YFSETQ. The CDR3 coding sequence is TGCGCCAGCAGCTTGGAGCTAGCGGGAAGAGGCAATGAGCAGTTCTTC. Its translation: CASSLELAGRGNEQFF.

There are a few counts of this clone. The genes are TRBV15 and TRBJ1-4; D unclear. Per the germline V gene, CDR1 is LNHNV and CDR2 is YYDKDF (reference sequence). The CDR3 loop spans 16 amino acids. V was shortened by 0 bases and J by 7 bases, with 15 bases between the two germline ends. The CDR3 DNA is TGTGCCACCAGCAGAGAACTGGTACGGCGGGGTGAAAAACTGTTTTTT. It translates to CATSRELVRRGEKLFF.

The V and J genes are TRBV10-3 and TRBJ1-1; 7 bases are a match to TRBD1. The ends lost 10 bases at V and 6 bases at J; junction bases unmatched: 8. The length of the CDR3 is 12 residues. Germline V gene data show CDR1 as ENHRY and CDR2 as SYGVKD. The DNA for the CDR3 is TGTGCCACCGAGGGGGCTGGGGCTGAAGCTTTCTTT. Translating it yields CATEGAGAEAFF.

This chain uses TRBV29-1 with TRBJ2-1; D possibly matches TRBD1 or TRBD2 (5 bases each). Trimming stripped 6 bases from V and 8 bases from J, with 20 bases between. CDR3 length: 14 residues. Germline V gene data show CDR1 as SQVTM and CDR2 as ANQGSEA. The CDR3 region has the DNA TGCAGCGTGGACTCCGGGACGCGCGCCCATGAGCAGTTCTTC. Its translation is CSVDSGTRAHEQFF.

This clone came up a few times. The sample holds other DNA sequences that translate to the same CDR3. Here the CDR3 DNA reads TGTGCCAGCAGTGAATCAGGGTACGAGCAGTACTTC. This encodes CASSESGYEQYF. The J gene is TRBJ2-7, the V gene TRBV2, with D tentatively TRBD1 (5 bases). The germline V gene encodes CDR1 SNHLY and CDR2 FYNNEI. V gave up 2 bases and J gave up 4 bases, with 6 bases separating them. The CDR3 runs to 12 residues.

This clone was picked up a small number of times. This chain joins TRBV7-6 and TRBJ2-7, with 9 nucleotides matching TRBD1. V shed 5 bases, J shed 6 bases, and the junction held 8 bases outside the gene matches. Germline V gene data show CDR1 as SGHVS and CDR2 as FNYEAQ. The CDR3 extends over 14 amino acids. CDR3 nucleotides: TGTGCCAGCAGCCCAGAGGACAGGGGTTTCGAGCAGTACTTC. It yields the protein CASSPEDRGFEQYF.

Note on this clone: Since a far larger clone is one base different, this is likely a read error. V and J are TRBV5-1 and TRBJ2-2, with D perhaps assigned TRBD1 or TRBD2 (5 bases each). V lost 1 base, J lost 6 bases, and 13 bases lay in between. The CDR3 extends over 15 amino acids. Germline V gene data show CDR1 as SGHRS and CDR2 as YFSETQ. CDR3 in amino acids: CASSLMSRDAGELFF. CDR3 bases: TGCGCCAGCAGCTTGATGTCCAGGGACGCCGGGGAGCTGTTTTTT.

This clone occurred a few times. The J gene is TRBJ1-3, the V gene TRBV28; D unclear. CDR3 size: 11 residues. Looked up from germline, CDR1 is MDHEN and CDR2 is SYDVKM. The germline V and J ends were trimmed by 6 bases and 8 bases, with 8 bases remaining between them. As DNA, the CDR3 is TGTGCCAGCAGCCTCCGGGACACCATATATTTT. As protein: CASSLRDTIYF.

The chain recombines TRBV28 with TRBJ1-5; the D is unclear. This CDR3 spans 12 amino acids. Trimming removed 6 bases from V and 7 bases from J, with 10 bases in between. Germline CDR1 and CDR2: MDHEN and SYDVKM. The CDR3 spells CASSTTRQPQHF. CDR3 in DNA: TGTGCCAGCAGCACCACCCGGCAGCCCCAGCATTTT.

The chain employs TRBV15 and TRBJ2-7; D possibly matches TRBD1 or TRBD2 (5 bases each). Germline V gene sequence: CDR1 LNHNV, CDR2 YYDKDF (reference sequence). The ends were cut back, 2 bases at V and 6 bases at J, with 14 bases in the middle. The CDR3 is 14 amino acids. CDR3 loop: CATSRKRDVAEQYF. For the CDR3, the DNA is TGTGCCACCAGCAGAAAAAGGGACGTCGCCGAGCAGTACTTC. Variable domain in full (rest from reference TRBV15 and TRBJ2-7): DAMVIQNPRYQVTQFGKPVTLSCSQTLNHNVMYWYQQKSSQAPKLLFHYYDKDFNNEADTPDNFQSRRPNTSFCFLDIRSPGLGDTAMYLCATSRKRDVAEQYFGPGTRLTVT.

The chain combines TRBV6-1 with TRBJ2-5; 9 bases agree with TRBD1. Germline V lookup: CDR1 MNHNS, CDR2 SASEGT. The CDR3 runs to 14 residues. Trimming cost V 2 bases and J 5 bases; bases outside gene matches: 3. In DNA form, the CDR3 reads TGTGCCAGCAGTGAACAGACAGGGGGGGAGACCCAGTACTTC. It translates to CASSEQTGGETQYF.

The gene calls are TRBV29-1 and TRBJ2-7; D is possibly TRBD1 (5 bases). The CDR3 is 15 residues long. The V gene lost 5 bases and the J gene lost 0 bases, with 17 bases spanning the gap. From germline, CDR1 is SQVTM and CDR2 ANQGSEA. The CDR3: CSVRGHDPTSYEQYF. DNA of the CDR3: TGCAGCGTTAGAGGACATGATCCGACCTCCTACGAGCAGTACTTC.